This T cell receptor (beta chain) emerged from a study of T-cell memory formation after mild COVID-19. TCRdb re-derived calls from the 5' RACE reads in MiXCR, one entry per CDR3 protein. The sample yields roughly 190,000 distinct CDR3 sequences, 27% seen once. The count of this clonotype is one. The CDR3 length is 18 residues. V lost 2 bases and J 1 base, leaving 15 bases between the germline ends. Germline CDR1 and CDR2: LGHNA and YSLEER. The chain carries TRBV4-3 and TRBJ2-6, with a possible D match to TRBD1 (6 bases). The source material was PBMCs or a T cell subset sorted from them (not recorded which). The receptor was isolated from an adult woman who had mild COVID-19 (a few samples of this study predate the infection). Cell type and time point are not known. This CDR3 reads CASSQSDRGTSGANVLTF. The CDR3 coding sequence is TGCGCCAGCAGCCAATCGGATAGAGGGACATCTGGGGCCAACGTCCTGACTTTC.